These 7 T cell receptor beta chains were sequenced from one sample in a study of blood T cell repertoires in COVID-19. Measured with immunoSEQ multiplex PCR; TCRdb has only the in-frame clones, and not every one. Of 100,000 or so clones listed, approximately 88% were seen once; the top ten hold around 6.5%. Sequencing used peripheral blood. These receptors were taken from a woman aged 55-70 years with acute or convalescent COVID-19.

V and J are TRBV15 and TRBJ2-1; D remains unclear. CDR1 LNHNV and CDR2 YYDKDF come from the germline V gene (reference sequence). V lost 0 bases and J lost 7, with 4 bases in between. The CDR3 spans 12 residues. The CDR3 here is CATSRDENEQFF. The CDR3 DNA reads TGTGCCACCAGCAGAGATGAGAATGAGCAGTTCTTC.

The CDR3 DNA sequence: TGTGCCAGCAGCTTTAGCGGGATCGCCTACGAGCAGTACTTC. It codes for CASSFSGIAYEQYF. This chain uses TRBV7-9 with TRBJ2-7; 8 nucleotides match TRBD2. Germline V gives CDR1 SEHNR, CDR2 FQNEAQ (reference sequence). Trimming cost V 3 bases and J 2 bases; bases outside gene matches: 3. CDR3 length: 14 residues.

This clone was recorded only once. The V gene is TRBV21-1, the J gene TRBJ2-1; the table assigns TRBD2, which was not confirmed against the DNA. TRBV21-1 is given as a pseudogene. The CDR3 is made up of 16 amino acids. CDR3 protein: CASSDLSRGSYNEQFF. As DNA, the CDR3 is TGTGCCAGCAGCGATCTATCCCGGGGGTCCTACAATGAGCAGTTCTTC.

The J gene is TRBJ1-4, the V gene TRBV5-1; D is possibly TRBD1 (6 bases). This CDR3 spans 15 amino acids. Per the germline V gene, CDR1 is SGHRS and CDR2 is YFSETQ. Trimming pared 4 bases from V and 8 bases from J, leaving 18 bases between. The DNA for the CDR3 is TGCGCCAGCAGCCCCGCACTACCCACAGGGGAAAAACTGTTTTTT. The encoded protein is CASSPALPTGEKLFF.

The chain carries TRBV5-1 and TRBJ1-4, with D unclear. The germline gives CDR1 SGHRS, CDR2 YFSETQ. The CDR3 consists of 16 residues. Trimming stripped 0 bases from V and 4 bases from J, with 13 bases between. CDR3 sequence (DNA): TGCGCCAGCAGCTTGGGGCAGGTCATTGGTAATGAAAAACTGTTTTTT. Translation: CASSLGQVIGNEKLFF.

The chain links TRBV6-5 to TRBJ1-1, with D uncertain. The CDR3 has 13 amino acids. Trimming removed 0 bases from V and 1 base from J, with 3 bases in between. Germline CDR1 and CDR2: MNHEY and SVGAGI. CDR3 bases: TGTGCCAGCAGTTACTCGAGGAACACTGAAGCTTTCTTT. Its protein is CASSYSRNTEAFF.

CDR3 in DNA: TGTGCCAGCAGCCGTAGACTAGCGGGAGGCCATTACAATGAGCAGTTCTTC. Translated: CASSRRLAGGHYNEQFF. V and J are TRBV14 and TRBJ2-1, with 13 bases lining up with TRBD2. The CDR3 consists of 17 residues. CDR1 is SGHDN and CDR2 is FVKESK in the germline V gene. Trimming took 4 bases from V and 4 from J; bases not matched to a gene: 7.